This TCR beta chain was sequenced during a study of blood T cells in healthy people across ages. Findings and caveats of the study: TCR beta diversity correlated strongly with naive T cell percentage. No one knew whether donors had CMV, which possibly confounded expanded clonotype changes.

CDR3 length: 14 amino acids. Germline V gives CDR1 LGHDT, CDR2 YNNKEL (reference sequence). Drawing of peripheral blood yielded 8.5 to 10 milliliters from each donor. As to this clonotype: What it recognizes is unknown. Its ends do not fully match the called genes, so a read error is possible.

Using a J-beta primer mix together with a sample-barcoded 5' primer, a second PCR was run for roughly 7 to 12 cycles. TCRdb reprocessed the 5' RACE reads with MiXCR, giving one entry per CDR3 protein. The data show some 920,000 distinct CDR3 sequences, roughly half seen once. Source material: blood. The chain uses TRBV3-1 and TRBJ2-2, with D tentatively TRBD2 (5 bases). This receptor was identified in an older woman in good health. CDR3 in amino acids: CTSSPARGTGELFF. The CDR3 coding sequence is TGTACCAGCAGCCCTGCACGGGGCACCGGGGAGCTGTTTTTT.